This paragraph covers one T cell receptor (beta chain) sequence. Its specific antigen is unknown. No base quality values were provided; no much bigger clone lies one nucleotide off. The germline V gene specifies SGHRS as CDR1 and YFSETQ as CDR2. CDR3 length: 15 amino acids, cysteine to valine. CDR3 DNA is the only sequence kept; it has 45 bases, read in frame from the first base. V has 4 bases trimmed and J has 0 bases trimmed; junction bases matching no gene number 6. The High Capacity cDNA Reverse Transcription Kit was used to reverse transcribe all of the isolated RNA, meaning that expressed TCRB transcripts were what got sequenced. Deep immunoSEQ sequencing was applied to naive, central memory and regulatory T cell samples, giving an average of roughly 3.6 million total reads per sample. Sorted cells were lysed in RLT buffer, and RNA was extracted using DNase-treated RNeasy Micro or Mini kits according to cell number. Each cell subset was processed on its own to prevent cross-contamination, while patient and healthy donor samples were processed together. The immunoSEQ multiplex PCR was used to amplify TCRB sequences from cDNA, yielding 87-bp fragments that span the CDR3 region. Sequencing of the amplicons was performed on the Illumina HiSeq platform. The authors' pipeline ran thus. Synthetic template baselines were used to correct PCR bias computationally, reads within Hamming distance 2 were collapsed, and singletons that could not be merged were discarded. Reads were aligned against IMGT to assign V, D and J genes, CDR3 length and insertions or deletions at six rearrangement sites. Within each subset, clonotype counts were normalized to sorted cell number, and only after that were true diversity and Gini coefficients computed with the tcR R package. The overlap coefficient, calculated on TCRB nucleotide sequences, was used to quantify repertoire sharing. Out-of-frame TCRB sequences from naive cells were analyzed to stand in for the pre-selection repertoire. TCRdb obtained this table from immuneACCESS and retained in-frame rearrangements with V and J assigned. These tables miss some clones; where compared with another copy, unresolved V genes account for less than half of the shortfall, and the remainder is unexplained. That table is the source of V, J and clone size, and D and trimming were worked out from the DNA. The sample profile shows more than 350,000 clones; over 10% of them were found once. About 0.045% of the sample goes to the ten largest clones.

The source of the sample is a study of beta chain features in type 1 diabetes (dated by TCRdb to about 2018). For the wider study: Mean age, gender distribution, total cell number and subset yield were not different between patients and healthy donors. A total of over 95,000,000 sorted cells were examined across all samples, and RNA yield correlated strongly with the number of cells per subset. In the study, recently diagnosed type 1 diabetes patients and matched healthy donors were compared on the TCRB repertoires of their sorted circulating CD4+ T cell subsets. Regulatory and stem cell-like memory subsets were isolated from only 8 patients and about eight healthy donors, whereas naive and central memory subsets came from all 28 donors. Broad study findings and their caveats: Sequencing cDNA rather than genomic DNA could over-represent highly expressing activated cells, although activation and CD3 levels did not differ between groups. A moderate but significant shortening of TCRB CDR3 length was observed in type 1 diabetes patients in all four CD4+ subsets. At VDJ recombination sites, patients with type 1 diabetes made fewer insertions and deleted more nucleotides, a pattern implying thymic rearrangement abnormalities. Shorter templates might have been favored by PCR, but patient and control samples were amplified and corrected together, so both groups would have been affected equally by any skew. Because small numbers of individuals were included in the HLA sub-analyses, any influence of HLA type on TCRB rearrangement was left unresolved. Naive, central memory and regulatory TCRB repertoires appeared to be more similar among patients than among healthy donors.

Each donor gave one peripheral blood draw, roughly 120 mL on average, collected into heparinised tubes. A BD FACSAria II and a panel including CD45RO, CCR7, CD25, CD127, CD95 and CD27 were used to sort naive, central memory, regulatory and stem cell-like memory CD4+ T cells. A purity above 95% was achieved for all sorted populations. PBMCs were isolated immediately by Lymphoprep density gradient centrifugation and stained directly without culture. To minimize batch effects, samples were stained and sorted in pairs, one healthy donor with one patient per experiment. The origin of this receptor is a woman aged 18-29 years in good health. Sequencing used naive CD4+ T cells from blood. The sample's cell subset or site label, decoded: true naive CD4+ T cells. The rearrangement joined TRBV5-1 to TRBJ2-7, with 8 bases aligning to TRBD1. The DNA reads TGCGCCAGCAGCCATGGACAGGGAACCTCCTACGAGCAGTACGTC. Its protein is CASSHGQGTSYEQYV.